This TCR beta chain originates from a study of T cells of healthy individuals. TCRdb re-derived calls from the 5' RACE reads in MiXCR, one entry per CDR3 protein. Altogether some 82,000 distinct CDR3 sequences are present, about 5.5% being singletons, with the ten largest covering around 7.6%. The V segment lost 5 bases and the J segment 0 bases; nucleotides outside the gene matches: 12. This CDR3 has 18 amino acids. The V gene's germline CDR1 is SGHVS and CDR2 FQNEAQ. This clonotype was counted ten times or more. The origin of this receptor is a female donor in good health. The chain employs TRBV7-8 and TRBJ2-1; 8 bases are shared with TRBD2. CDR3 sequence reads: CASSPNFSGGHSYNEQFF. The CDR3 coding sequence is TGTGCCAGCAGCCCAAATTTCTCGGGAGGGCACTCCTACAATGAGCAGTTCTTC. Supplemented by reference TRBV7-8 and TRBJ2-1, the full variable domain reads GAGVSQSPRYKVAKRGQDVALRCDPISGHVSLFWYQQALGQGPEFLTYFQNEAQLDKSGLPSDRFFAERPEGSVSTLKIQRTQQEDSAVYLCASSPNFSGGHSYNEQFFGPGTRLTVL.